The 14 T cell receptor beta chains below come from one sample, sequenced in a study of radiation and T cells in renal cell carcinoma. Specified time point: baseline pretreatment blood. Treatment of the sample: 15 Gy SBRT to primary tumor, nephrectomy 4 weeks later. Generated by immunoSEQ multiplex PCR, the TCRdb table keeps only in-frame clones and is missing some. The repertoire holds about 130,000 clones, nearly 90% seen once, with around 13% in the top ten. This specimen was blood, taken from a patient whose treatment included radiotherapy and nephrectomy. The receptors derive from a woman aged 50 to 60 with renal cell carcinoma.

The V and J genes are TRBV28 and TRBJ1-1, with D uncertain. Germline V lookup: CDR1 MDHEN, CDR2 SYDVKM. CDR3 size: 13 residues. V was cut by 5 bases and J by 2 bases, with 9 bases left in between. The CDR3: CASSPLDNTEAFF. Here the CDR3 DNA reads TGTGCCAGCAGTCCGCTGGATAACACTGAAGCTTTCTTT.

The rearrangement uses TRBV5-4 and TRBJ2-1, with 14 bases that match TRBD2. Germline assignment: CDR1 SGHNT and CDR2 YYREEE (reference sequence). The CDR3 is 20 residues long. J gave up 1 base and V 3 bases, and 12 bases lay outside the gene matches. The CDR3 region has the DNA TGTGCCAGCAGCTGGGGACTAGCGGGGGCCCGCTCCACATCCTACAATGAGCAGTTCTTC. It yields the protein CASSWGLAGARSTSYNEQFF. Supplemented by reference TRBV5-4 and TRBJ2-1, the full variable domain reads ETGVTQSPTHLIKTRGQQVTLRCSSQSGHNTVSWYQQALGQGPQFIFQYYREEENGRGNFPPRFSGLQFPNYSSELNVNALELDDSALYLCASSWGLAGARSTSYNEQFFGPGTRLTVL.

The rearrangement joins TRBV6-5 to TRBJ1-1; the D is unclear. V was trimmed by 4 bases and J by 0 bases, leaving 12 bases between them. Germline V gives CDR1 MNHEY, CDR2 SVGAGI. CDR3 size: 15 residues. The CDR3 DNA reads TGTGCCAGCAGTTCACCCGGAAGGATGAACACTGAAGCTTTCTTT. It is translated as CASSSPGRMNTEAFF.

This sequence joins TRBV6-5 and TRBJ2-2; D is unresolved. Trimming left V 4 bases short and J 5 bases short, with 11 bases between. The germline V gene has CDR1 MNHEY and CDR2 SVGAGI. This CDR3 has 14 residues. This CDR3 is CASSFSPRTGELFF. The CDR3, as DNA: TGTGCCAGCAGTTTTAGTCCTCGGACCGGGGAGCTGTTTTTT.

The J gene is TRBJ1-1, the V gene TRBV19; D remains unclear. The CDR3 is made up of 13 amino acids. CDR1 LNHDA and CDR2 SQIVND come from the germline V gene (reference sequence). Trimming stripped 7 bases from V and 0 bases from J, with 9 bases between. In nucleotides, the CDR3 is TGTGCCAGTATCGGGGATTTGAACACTGAAGCTTTCTTT. It specifies CASIGDLNTEAFF.

The gene calls are TRBV11-2 and TRBJ1-3; D is perhaps TRBD1 (6 bases). Germline V gives CDR1 SGHAT, CDR2 FQNNGV. Trimming removed 4 bases from V and 8 bases from J, with 21 bases in between. The CDR3 sequence is 16 residues long. CDR3 DNA: TGTGCCAGCAGCTCGAGGGGTTGGGGGCCCTTAGACACCATATATTTT. This translates into CASSSRGWGPLDTIYF.

The chain employs TRBV29-1 and TRBJ1-2, with TRBD1 as a possible D gene (6 bases). Germline V gene lookup returns CDR1 SQVTM and CDR2 ANQGSEA. The CDR3 is 13 residues long. V gave up 5 bases and J gave up 5 bases, with 15 bases separating them. CDR3 region: CSVREGGSYGYTF. The DNA for the CDR3 is TGCAGCGTTAGGGAGGGGGGGAGTTATGGCTACACCTTC.

The chain joins TRBV6-1 to TRBJ1-4, with a tentative D call TRBD1 (5 bases). Trimming shortened V by 8 bases and J by 4 bases, and 14 bases separated the two germline ends. The CDR3 length is 14 residues. Germline CDR1 is MNHNS and CDR2 is SASEGT. CDR3 protein: CASLLGGNNEKLFF. Here the CDR3 DNA reads TGTGCCAGCTTATTGGGGGGAAATAATGAAAAACTGTTTTTT.

The J gene is TRBJ1-6, the V gene TRBV6-1, with D possibly being TRBD1 (5 bases). CDR1 MNHNS and CDR2 SASEGT come from the germline V gene. The V and J ends lost 2 bases and 3 bases respectively, with 11 bases between them. The CDR3 loop spans 16 amino acids. The CDR3: CASSEFGGNYNSPLHF. CDR3 nucleotide sequence: TGTGCCAGCAGTGAATTCGGGGGTAACTATAATTCACCCCTCCACTTT.

V and J are TRBV10-2 and TRBJ2-5, with 8 bases that match TRBD2. This CDR3 has 15 amino acids. Losses at the gene ends were 2 bases for V and 2 bases for J; bases not matched to a gene: 4. Germline CDR1 and CDR2: WSHSY and SAAADI. CDR3 in DNA: TGCGCCAGCAGTGAGGTCGGGGGGGTTCAAGAGACCCAGTACTTC. Protein: CASSEVGGVQETQYF.

This clone was seen a single time. This chain joins TRBV6-1 and TRBJ1-4; perhaps TRBD1 as D (5 bases). The CDR3 extends over 15 amino acids. Germline-derived CDR1 and CDR2 are MNHNS and SASEGT. Trimming removed 4 bases from V and 4 bases from J, with 13 bases in between. The CDR3 sequence is CASSAVGGHNEKLFF. As DNA, the CDR3 is TGTGCCAGCAGTGCCGTCGGGGGTCATAATGAAAAACTGTTTTTT.

The gene calls are TRBV18 and TRBJ1-4, with D unclear. Germline CDR1 and CDR2: KGHSH and LQKENI. V was shortened by 0 bases and J by 4 bases, with 9 bases between the two germline ends. This CDR3 is built from 15 residues. The DNA of the CDR3 is TGTGCCAGCTCACCACCGCAGGCGAGTAATGAAAAACTGTTTTTT. Translating gives CASSPPQASNEKLFF.

The chain is built from TRBV5-4 and TRBJ1-1; D is perhaps TRBD1 (6 bases). This CDR3 is 19 amino acids long. Germline assignment: CDR1 SGHNT and CDR2 YYREEE (reference sequence). Trimming cost V 4 bases and J 7 bases, with 32 bases left between them. The CDR3 DNA is TGTGCCAGCAGCGACTCGTCTGTGGTGGCAGCTCTTAAAGGGGGTGAAGCTTTCTTT. As protein: CASSDSSVVAALKGGEAFF. The whole variable domain, filled in from reference TRBV5-4 and TRBJ1-1, reads ETGVTQSPTHLIKTRGQQVTLRCSSQSGHNTVSWYQQALGQGPQFIFQYYREEENGRGNFPPRFSGLQFPNYSSELNVNALELDDSALYLCASSDSSVVAALKGGEAFFGQGTRLTVV.

This rearrangement joins TRBV19 to TRBJ1-5, with 11 bases that match TRBD1. Trimming at V came to 4 bases and at J to 0 bases, leaving 14 bases not matched to a gene. CDR3 length: 20 amino acids. Looked up from germline, CDR1 is LNHDA and CDR2 is SQIVND (reference sequence). In DNA form, the CDR3 reads TGTGCCAGTAGTACGGGAAGAGGACAGGGGGCTCCATATAGCAATCAGCCCCAGCATTTT. This translates into CASSTGRGQGAPYSNQPQHF.